This T cell receptor beta chain was identified during a study of cytomegalovirus exposure and HLA in healthy donors. Data came from immunoSEQ multiplex PCR; TCRdb stores just in-frame clones and leaves some out. Counted here are approximately 300,000 clones, around 87% occurring once; the ten biggest clones make up roughly 1.2%. Germline CDR1 reads KGHSH; CDR2 reads LQKENI. V shed 3 bases and J 4 bases; nucleotides not matched to a gene: 3. The CDR3 totals 14 residues. The sequence was collected from a woman in her twenties or thirties in good health and CMV-seropositive. Sequencing used PBMCs. The chain recombines TRBV18 with TRBJ1-5; 7 bases fit TRBD1. The CDR3 DNA sequence: TGTGCCAGCTCACCGACAGGGCCGAATCAGCCCCAGCATTTT. Amino acid sequence: CASSPTGPNQPQHF.